The 10 T cell receptor beta chains in this list originate from one sample, sequenced in a study of T cell responses to AZD1222 COVID-19 vaccine. Produced via immunoSEQ multiplex PCR; TCRdb's table is partial and in-frame only. In the table there are 150,000 to 200,000 clones, 92% of which are singletons. Sequences were derived from peripheral blood, sampled 28 days after the second AZD1222 dose. All receptors come from an adult who received the AZD1222 COVID-19 vaccine.

The chain employs TRBV6-6 and TRBJ2-7; D tentatively fits TRBD1 or TRBD2 (5 bases each). V lost 6 bases, J lost 1 base, and 19 bases lay in between. This CDR3 has 16 residues. Germline CDR1 reads MNHNY; CDR2 reads SVGAGI (reference sequence). The DNA for the CDR3 is TGTGCCAGCAGCCCTGGACCGGGACGGAGTTCCTACGAGCAGTACTTC. It specifies CASSPGPGRSSYEQYF.

The chain joins TRBV19 to TRBJ1-1; 8 positions match TRBD1. Germline V gene lookup returns CDR1 LNHDA and CDR2 SQIVND (reference sequence). The CDR3 runs to 13 residues. V gave up 0 bases and J gave up 11 bases; unmatched junction bases: 5. The CDR3 region is CASSIDGRGQAFF. Written as DNA, the CDR3 is TGTGCCAGTAGTATAGACGGCAGGGGGCAGGCTTTCTTT.

V usage is TRBV6-5 and J usage is TRBJ2-7, with D tentatively TRBD1 (6 bases). V lost 5 bases and J 6 bases, leaving 14 bases between the germline ends. The length of the CDR3 is 13 residues. Germline values: CDR1 MNHEY, CDR2 SVGAGI. The CDR3 coding sequence is TGTGCCAGCAGTCGGACAGTTGGGAGCGAGCAGTACTTC. This sequence encodes CASSRTVGSEQYF.

The genes are TRBV2 and TRBJ2-7; perhaps TRBD2 as D (6 bases). This CDR3 comprises 14 residues. Germline CDR1 SNHLY, CDR2 FYNNEI. The V end was cut by 3 bases, the J end by 3 bases, with 12 bases between. As DNA, the CDR3 is TGTGCCAGCAGTGATAGCGGAGGAATCTACGAGCAGTACTTC. It yields the protein CASSDSGGIYEQYF.

This chain uses TRBV5-5 with TRBJ2-1; weak D call: TRBD1 (6 bases). This CDR3 comprises 16 residues. Germline values: CDR1 SGHKS, CDR2 YYEKEE (reference sequence). V lost 1 base and J 0 bases, leaving 11 bases between the germline ends. CDR3 in amino acids: CASSLTPGASYNEQFF. CDR3 DNA sequence: TGTGCCAGCAGCTTGACTCCAGGGGCCTCCTACAATGAGCAGTTCTTC.

The chain combines TRBV7-2 with TRBJ1-4, with 10 bases matching TRBD1. The junction had 5 bases not matched to a gene; V was cut back by 5 bases and J by 8 bases. Germline V gene sequence: CDR1 SGHTA, CDR2 FQGNSA. The CDR3 length is 14 residues. The DNA for the CDR3 is TGTGCCAGCAGCCTCGGGACAGGGGCCGAAAAACTGTTTTTT. It specifies CASSLGTGAEKLFF. The whole variable domain, filled in from reference TRBV7-2 and TRBJ1-4, reads GAGVSQSPSNKVTEKGKDVELRCDPISGHTALYWYRQSLGQGLEFLIYFQGNSAPDKSGLPSDRFSAERTGGSVSTLTIQRTQQEDSAVYLCASSLGTGAEKLFFGSGTQLSVL.

The chain uses TRBV7-9 and TRBJ2-3; no clear D. Trimming pared 1 base from V and 7 bases from J, leaving 12 bases between. The germline V gene encodes CDR1 SEHNR and CDR2 FQNEAQ (reference sequence). The CDR3 has 14 residues. The chain's CDR3 is CASSLGRLANTQYF. The DNA of the CDR3 is TGTGCCAGCAGCTTAGGTCGCCTCGCAAATACGCAGTATTTT.

The chain joins TRBV9 to TRBJ1-2, with TRBD1 as a possible D gene (5 bases). CDR3 size: 15 residues. Germline loops: CDR1 SGDLS, CDR2 YYNGEE. V gave up 4 bases and J gave up 0 bases, with 13 bases separating them. CDR3 region: CASSPQGNPNYGYTF. As DNA, the CDR3 is TGTGCCAGCAGCCCCCAGGGAAATCCTAACTATGGCTACACCTTC.

The gene calls are TRBV27 and TRBJ1-1; no clear D. There are 13 residues in the CDR3. Germline CDR1 and CDR2: MNHEY and SMNVEV (reference sequence). Trimming removed 8 bases at V and 1 base at J, with 11 bases between. As DNA, the CDR3 is TGTGCCAGCCGCCTGAGTGCGAACACTGAAGCTTTCTTT. This gives the protein CASRLSANTEAFF.

J is TRBJ2-7 and V is TRBV14; the D gene is possibly TRBD1 (5 bases). This CDR3 spans 14 amino acids. The germline V gene has CDR1 SGHDN and CDR2 FVKESK. V shed 5 bases and J shed 2 bases, with 13 bases lying between them. CDR3 amino acids: CASSGALWAYEQYF. In DNA form, the CDR3 reads TGTGCCAGCAGCGGGGCCCTATGGGCCTACGAGCAGTACTTC.